This TCR beta chain was recorded in a study of CD8+ T cells in alopecia areata. Investigators isolated RNA and reverse transcribed it into cDNA to act as the sequencing template. TCRdb's copy holds only in-frame clones and misses some; the assay was immunoSEQ multiplex PCR. This sample has 210,000 or so clones, with more than 60% found just once. Treatment meaning: oral pan-JAK inhibitor, 5-10 mg twice daily. CDR1 and CDR2 (germline): SGHAT, FQNNGV. V was pared by 1 base and J by 7 bases, with 3 bases of the junction left unmatched. CDR3 length: 13 amino acids. This TCR came from a human donor with alopecia areata. This chain links TRBV11-2 with TRBJ1-2; 7 nucleotides agree with TRBD1. Source: CD4+ T cells sorted from blood, taken at week 44, from a patient treated with tofacitinib. Written as DNA, the CDR3 is TGTGCCAGCAGCTTAGGACAGGGTAGTGGCTACACCTTC. This encodes CASSLGQGSGYTF.